This T cell receptor beta chain was recorded in a study of lymphopenia after photon versus proton radiotherapy. About this clone itself: Its specificity is not known.

Points from the study as a whole: Proton therapy kept repertoires fairly stable, unlike photons, which gained effector/memory cells. After the lymphocyte nadir, photon-treated repertoires showed oligoclonal expansion, especially of CD8+ Temra cells. In patients who died, overall survival fell as post-nadir TCR diversity dropped more. Authors raise, but do not show, better survival with proton therapy.

TCRdb's copy holds only in-frame clones and misses some; the assay was immunoSEQ multiplex PCR. The sample includes some 20,000 clones, 85% to 90% of them seen just once. The CDR3 runs to 14 residues. Trimming took off 2 bases at V and 1 base at J, with 8 bases between the two ends. Germline CDR1 and CDR2: MDHEN and SYDVKM. Sequenced material: peripheral blood, taken from a patient treated with proton-based radiotherapy. The TCR sequence derives from a man older than 75 with esophageal cancer. V is TRBV28 and J is TRBJ1-2; no definite D call. The DNA for the CDR3 is TGTGCCAGCAGTTTACCGGGGTTTAACTATGGCTACACCTTC. Residues: CASSLPGFNYGYTF.